Listed below are T cell receptor beta chains from one sample, sequenced in a study of T cells in Graves' hyperthyroidism and ophthalmopathy. From the multiplex PCR reads, TCRdb called clonotypes with MiXCR, one entry per CDR3 protein. The sample shows a few hundred thousand distinct CDR3 sequences, around 15% of them seen only once. The sample taken for sequencing was blood. The receptors come from a woman between 40 and 50 years old with Graves' hyperthyroidism. Each CDR3 is given with its conserved first and last residue. A D gene is named only where the DNA matches it firmly. The size entry is marked missing in some rows and otherwise reads once, few, many or a size class.

>TRBJ2-2|.|TRBD1|TRBV5-1
CASSSGTGNGELFF
TGCGCCAGCAGCTCCGGGACAGGGAACGGGGAGCTGTTTTTT
>TRBJ2-7|many|TRBD2|TRBV12-3/TRBV12-4
CANGNTSGAYEQYF
TGTGCCAACGGAAACACTAGCGGAGCCTACGAGCAGTACTTC
>TRBJ2-1|few|.|TRBV20-1
CSARLEVGNEQFF
TGCAGTGCTAGATTAGAAGTCGGAAATGAGCAGTTCTTC
>TRBJ2-1|once|.|TRBV14
CASSQDRMNEQFF
TGTGCCAGCAGCCAAGATCGTATGAATGAGCAGTTCTTC
>TRBJ2-3|.|.|TRBV29-1
CSVASVRPPSTDTQYF
TGCAGCGTTGCCAGCGTCAGACCCCCCAGCACAGATACGCAGTATTTT
>TRBJ2-5|few|TRBD2|TRBV20-1
CSAGVAGARGETQYF
TGCAGTGCTGGGGTAGCGGGAGCACGGGGAGAGACCCAGTACTTC
>TRBJ2-3|few|TRBD2|TRBV28
CASRSGGAGGARGDTQYF
TGTGCCAGCAGGTCGGGGGGGGCCGGAGGGGCCCGAGGAGATACGCAGTATTTT
>TRBJ2-5|many|.|TRBV5-1
CASSLGILETQYF
TGCGCCAGCAGCTTAGGGATATTAGAGACCCAGTACTTC
>TRBJ1-5|many|.|TRBV7-9
CASSLRDRPQHF
TGTGCCAGCAGCTTAAGGGACCGGCCCCAGCATTTT
>TRBJ2-5|few|.|TRBV5-1
CASSLGDFLGETQYF
TGCGCCAGCAGCTTGGGGGACTTCTTGGGGGAGACCCAGTACTTC
>TRBJ2-1|many|TRBD1|TRBV7-9
CASSHPGQGYNEQFF
TGTGCCAGCAGCCATCCGGGACAGGGCTACAATGAGCAGTTCTTC
>TRBJ1-6|many|.|TRBV30
CAWSRNNNSPLHF
TGTGCCTGGAGTCGGAACAATAATTCACCCCTCCACTTT
>TRBJ1-1|many|.|TRBV7-9
CASSLAAANTEAFF
TGTGCCAGCAGCTTAGCCGCGGCGAACACTGAAGCTTTCTTT
>TRBJ2-3|.|.|TRBV7-3
CASSSLSGTALDTQYF
TGTGCCAGCAGCTCCCTCTCAGGGACTGCTTTAGATACGCAGTATTTT
>TRBJ2-1|many|TRBD2|TRBV11-2
CASSLSGLAGVYNEQFF
TGTGCCAGCAGCTTATCGGGACTAGCGGGAGTCTACAATGAGCAGTTCTTC
>TRBJ2-7|many|.|TRBV3-1
CASSHRNSYEQYF
TGTGCCAGCAGCCATCGCAACTCCTACGAGCAGTACTTC
>TRBJ2-7|many|.|TRBV7-3
CASSSDGTYEQYF
TGTGCCAGCAGCTCCGACGGTACCTACGAGCAGTACTTC
>TRBJ1-5|many|.|TRBV11-2
CASSLVAGAGQPQHF
TGTGCCAGCAGCTTAGTTGCGGGGGCCGGCCAGCCCCAGCATTTT
>TRBJ2-1|many|.|TRBV11-2
CASSREGLRRNEQFF
TGTGCCAGCAGCCGAGAGGGCCTCCGGCGGAATGAGCAGTTCTTC
>TRBJ2-2|many|TRBD2|TRBV28
CASRNSGTNTGELFF
TGTGCCAGCCGCAACAGCGGGACGAACACCGGGGAGCTGTTTTTT
>TRBJ2-7|many|.|TRBV7-9
CASSLGAQTAYEQYF
TGTGCCAGCAGCTTAGGAGCCCAGACCGCCTACGAGCAGTACTTC
>TRBJ2-1|many|.|TRBV5-5
CASSWELAALGGEQFF
TGTGCCAGCAGCTGGGAATTAGCGGCCTTGGGCGGTGAGCAGTTCTTC
>TRBJ1-1|.|.|TRBV7-9
CASSLERGSIAFF
TGTGCCAGCAGCTTAGAGAGAGGGAGTATTGCTTTCTTT
>TRBJ2-7|many|.|TRBV10-3
CAISDLTGMTYEQYF
TGTGCCATCAGTGATCTGACAGGCATGACCTACGAGCAGTACTTC
>TRBJ2-2|few|TRBD2|TRBV24-1
CATSDLSGGTGELFF
TGTGCCACCAGTGATTTGTCGGGGGGCACCGGGGAGCTGTTTTTT
>TRBJ2-7|many|.|TRBV12-3/TRBV12-4
CASSLQTSGEQYF
TGTGCCAGCAGTCTACAGACATCCGGCGAGCAGTACTTC
>TRBJ1-2|many|TRBD1|TRBV6-1
CASSEAGQGTYTF
TGTGCCAGCAGTGAAGCCGGACAGGGGACCTACACCTTC
>TRBJ2-1|many|.|TRBV20-1
CSASVLAELNNEQFF
TGCAGTGCTTCCGTGTTAGCGGAGCTAAACAATGAGCAGTTCTTC
>TRBJ2-1|many|TRBD2|TRBV7-8
CASSLGLAGTEQFF
TGTGCCAGCAGCTTAGGGCTAGCGGGGACGGAGCAGTTCTTC
>TRBJ2-1|.|TRBD2|TRBV5-1
CASSQGLLAGFEPLNEQFF
TGTGCCAGCAGCCAAGGTCTACTAGCGGGATTCGAGCCCTTGAATGAGCAGTTCTTC
>TRBJ2-7|few|.|TRBV20-1
CSAPSRLRGYEQYF
TGCAGTGCTCCTTCGCGCCTTAGGGGCTACGAGCAGTACTTC
>TRBJ2-3|.|TRBD2|TRBV7-9
CASSEATGTSGSADTQYF
TGTGCCAGCAGCGAAGCGACCGGGACTAGCGGGAGTGCAGATACGCAGTATTTT
>TRBJ2-2|.|.|TRBV19
CASSIGQWEFTGELFF
TGTGCCAGTAGTATAGGACAGTGGGAGTTCACCGGGGAGCTGTTTTTT
>TRBJ2-5|many|TRBD2|TRBV20-1
CSAHLWREGLIRKTQYF
TGCAGTGCTCACCTATGGCGGGAGGGCTTGATTAGAAAGACCCAGTACTTC
>TRBJ1-2|.|TRBD1|TRBV18
CASSPPGGRDYGYTF
TGTGCCAGCTCACCTCCAGGGGGCAGGGACTATGGCTACACCTTC
>TRBJ2-7|.|.|TRBV7-9
CASSRFTDEQYF
TGTGCCAGCAGCCGATTTACAGACGAGCAGTACTTC
>TRBJ2-7|.|.|TRBV19
CASSIMGEHEQYF
TGTGCCAGTAGTATTATGGGGGAACACGAGCAGTACTTC